Listed below are T cell receptor beta chains from one sample, sequenced in a study of cytomegalovirus exposure and HLA in healthy donors. Generated by immunoSEQ multiplex PCR, the TCRdb table keeps only in-frame clones and is missing some. The sample has about 140,000 clones, 70% seen once; the top ten hold 2.1%. The sample comprised PBMCs. All receptors come from a woman aged 55-70 years in good health and CMV-seropositive. CDR3s include the opening cysteine and the closing phenylalanine or tryptophan. Fields, in order: J gene, CDR3 length, D gene, clone size, V gene, CDR3 DNA, CDR3 protein. D genes are given only for firm matches. Part of the rows lack a size; the others show once, few, many or a class for expanded clones.

j_gene: TRBJ2-7
len: 15
d_gene: .
abundance: .
v_gene: TRBV6-6
CDR3nt: TGTGCCAGCAGTTACTCGGCGGGGGCTCCTTACGAGCAGTACTTC
CDR3aa: CASSYSAGAPYEQYF

j_gene: TRBJ2-2
len: 16
d_gene: .
abundance: .
v_gene: TRBV28
CDR3nt: TGTGCCAGCAGGGTCCGAACACCCGGGGACACCGGGGAGCTGTTTTTT
CDR3aa: CASRVRTPGDTGELFF

j_gene: TRBJ1-5
len: 16
d_gene: TRBD1
abundance: .
v_gene: TRBV7-6
CDR3nt: TGTGCCAGCAGCTCCCGGGACAGGGGAAGCAATCAGCCCCAGCATTTT
CDR3aa: CASSSRDRGSNQPQHF

j_gene: TRBJ1-1
len: 12
d_gene: TRBD1
abundance: .
v_gene: TRBV29-1
CDR3nt: TGCAGCGTAGGGACAGGGAACACTGAAGCTTTCTTT
CDR3aa: CSVGTGNTEAFF

j_gene: TRBJ1-3
len: 14
d_gene: .
abundance: few
v_gene: TRBV11-2
CDR3nt: TGTGCCAGCAGCTTAGAACCCAGCGGAAGAACCATATATTTT
CDR3aa: CASSLEPSGRTIYF

j_gene: TRBJ1-1
len: 15
d_gene: .
abundance: .
v_gene: TRBV19
CDR3nt: TGTGCCAGTAGTGCCTTCGGGACATTGAACACTGAAGCTTTCTTT
CDR3aa: CASSAFGTLNTEAFF

j_gene: TRBJ2-5
len: 11
d_gene: .
abundance: .
v_gene: TRBV14
CDR3nt: TGTGCCAGCAGCCATACTGAGACCCAGTACTTC
CDR3aa: CASSHTETQYF

j_gene: TRBJ1-1
len: 14
d_gene: .
abundance: .
v_gene: TRBV21-1
CDR3nt: TGTGCCAGCAGTGAAGGGGCGAAGAACACTGAAGCTTTCTTT
CDR3aa: CASSEGAKNTEAFF

j_gene: TRBJ2-3
len: 14
d_gene: TRBD2
abundance: .
v_gene: TRBV5-1
CDR3nt: TGCGCCAGCAGCCCTAGCGGTTATCAAGATACGCAGTATTTT
CDR3aa: CASSPSGYQDTQYF

j_gene: TRBJ1-5
len: 14
d_gene: .
abundance: few
v_gene: TRBV5-1
CDR3nt: TGCGCCAGCAGCTTGGATCAAGGAGGGCGGCCCCAGCATTTT
CDR3aa: CASSLDQGGRPQHF

j_gene: TRBJ1-5
len: 15
d_gene: TRBD1
abundance: .
v_gene: TRBV27
CDR3nt: TGTGCCAGCAGTAGAACAGGGGGTAGCAATCAGCCCCAGCATTTT
CDR3aa: CASSRTGGSNQPQHF

j_gene: TRBJ1-1
len: 15
d_gene: TRBD1
abundance: once
v_gene: TRBV5-6
CDR3nt: TGTGCCAGCAGCACCGGGACAGGCGTCAACACTGAAGCTTTCTTT
CDR3aa: CASSTGTGVNTEAFF

j_gene: TRBJ2-1
len: 17
d_gene: TRBD2
abundance: .
v_gene: TRBV5-6
CDR3nt: TGTGCCAGCAGCTTGGATAGGATGGCGGGGGGGTACAATGAGCAGTTCTTC
CDR3aa: CASSLDRMAGGYNEQFF

j_gene: TRBJ2-5
len: 15
d_gene: TRBD2
abundance: .
v_gene: TRBV10-3
CDR3nt: TGTGCCATCAGCGGCGGCGGGAGTTTAGGAGAGACCCAGTACTTC
CDR3aa: CAISGGGSLGETQYF

j_gene: TRBJ1-1
len: 13
d_gene: TRBD1
abundance: .
v_gene: TRBV5-1
CDR3nt: TGCGCCAGCAGCCCTACAGGGGACACTGAAGCTTTCTTT
CDR3aa: CASSPTGDTEAFF

j_gene: TRBJ2-7
len: 11
d_gene: .
abundance: .
v_gene: TRBV10-3
CDR3nt: TGTGCCATCGGAGCTACGTACGAGCAGTACTTC
CDR3aa: CAIGATYEQYF

j_gene: TRBJ1-1
len: 14
d_gene: .
abundance: .
v_gene: TRBV6-5
CDR3nt: TGTGCCAGCAGTTACAATGGGCATACTTTACGACCTTTCTTT
CDR3aa: CASSYNGHTLRPFF

j_gene: TRBJ2-1
len: 16
d_gene: .
abundance: .
v_gene: TRBV4-1
CDR3nt: TGCGCCAGCAGCCAGCAGGGGAATGCTGCCTACAATGAGCAGTTCTTC
CDR3aa: CASSQQGNAAYNEQFF

j_gene: TRBJ2-5
len: 14
d_gene: .
abundance: .
v_gene: TRBV28
CDR3nt: TGTGCCAGCAGTTTAGCGGGGAACCAAGAGACCCAGTACTTC
CDR3aa: CASSLAGNQETQYF

j_gene: TRBJ1-1
len: 14
d_gene: .
abundance: .
v_gene: TRBV6-5
CDR3nt: TGTGCCAGCAGTTACTCTGAGGGCAACACTGAAGCTTTCTTT
CDR3aa: CASSYSEGNTEAFF

j_gene: TRBJ2-5
len: 15
d_gene: TRBD1
abundance: .
v_gene: TRBV6-5
CDR3nt: TGTGCCAGCAAGGACCCCGGGACAGGGCAAGAGACCCAGTACTTC
CDR3aa: CASKDPGTGQETQYF

j_gene: TRBJ2-1
len: 15
d_gene: TRBD2
abundance: .
v_gene: TRBV27
CDR3nt: TGTGCCAGCAGTTTGCGGGAGGGCCCCGGCAATGAGCAGTTCTTC
CDR3aa: CASSLREGPGNEQFF

j_gene: TRBJ2-7
len: 15
d_gene: TRBD2
abundance: .
v_gene: TRBV10-3
CDR3nt: TGTGCCATCAGTACCTTCGCGGGAGGGCCCTACGAGCAGTACTTC
CDR3aa: CAISTFAGGPYEQYF

j_gene: TRBJ2-4
len: 15
d_gene: TRBD2
abundance: .
v_gene: TRBV25-1
CDR3nt: TGTGCCAGCAGTGTACTAGCGGGAGAGGTAAACATTCAGTACTTC
CDR3aa: CASSVLAGEVNIQYF

j_gene: TRBJ1-2
len: 12
d_gene: TRBD1
abundance: few
v_gene: TRBV6-5
CDR3nt: TGTGCCAGCAGTCTTGACAGGGTGGGCTACACCTTC
CDR3aa: CASSLDRVGYTF

j_gene: TRBJ2-1
len: 15
d_gene: TRBD1
abundance: .
v_gene: TRBV7-2
CDR3nt: TGTGCCAGCAGCCTTACAGGGGATGACTACAATGAGCAGTTCTTC
CDR3aa: CASSLTGDDYNEQFF

j_gene: TRBJ1-1
len: 16
d_gene: TRBD1
abundance: .
v_gene: TRBV25-1
CDR3nt: TGTGCCAGCATGGGACTGGGCGCCAGACAGGGCACTGAAGCTTTCTTT
CDR3aa: CASMGLGARQGTEAFF

j_gene: TRBJ2-2
len: 13
d_gene: .
abundance: .
v_gene: TRBV7-7
CDR3nt: TGTGCTAGCAGCCTATCGAACACCGGGGAGCTGTTTTTT
CDR3aa: CASSLSNTGELFF

j_gene: TRBJ2-7
len: 14
d_gene: .
abundance: .
v_gene: TRBV6-1
CDR3nt: TGTGCCAGCAGTGAAGGGGGGGTTATGTACGAGCAGTACTTC
CDR3aa: CASSEGGVMYEQYF

j_gene: TRBJ2-2
len: 16
d_gene: .
abundance: once
v_gene: TRBV28
CDR3nt: TGTGCCAGCAGTTTATGGCCAGGAATTAACACCGGGGAGCTGTTTTTT
CDR3aa: CASSLWPGINTGELFF

j_gene: TRBJ2-2
len: 15
d_gene: TRBD2
abundance: .
v_gene: TRBV29-1
CDR3nt: TGCAGCGTTTTGGGAGGGACCGTGAACACCGGGGAGCTGTTTTTT
CDR3aa: CSVLGGTVNTGELFF

j_gene: TRBJ1-2
len: 14
d_gene: TRBD1
abundance: few
v_gene: TRBV19
CDR3nt: TGTGCCAGTACCGCCCGGACAGGGGTTGACGGCTACACCTTC
CDR3aa: CASTARTGVDGYTF

j_gene: TRBJ1-4
len: 15
d_gene: TRBD1
abundance: .
v_gene: TRBV28
CDR3nt: TGTGCCAGCAGACTACCAGGGACAGCTCCAGAAAAACTGTTTTTT
CDR3aa: CASRLPGTAPEKLFF

j_gene: TRBJ1-3
len: 15
d_gene: .
abundance: .
v_gene: TRBV30
CDR3nt: TGTGCCTGGAGTGTGGGGGGGAGCTCTGGAAACACCATATATTTT
CDR3aa: CAWSVGGSSGNTIYF

j_gene: TRBJ1-1
len: 13
d_gene: .
abundance: few
v_gene: TRBV6-1
CDR3nt: TGTGCCAGCAACCCATCGAGGGTAGGGGAAGCTTTCTTT
CDR3aa: CASNPSRVGEAFF

j_gene: TRBJ1-4
len: 16
d_gene: .
abundance: .
v_gene: TRBV25-1
CDR3nt: TGTGCCAGCAGTGAATATTCGGGGGCAACTAATGAAAAACTGTTTTTT
CDR3aa: CASSEYSGATNEKLFF

j_gene: TRBJ1-5
len: 16
d_gene: TRBD1
abundance: .
v_gene: TRBV9
CDR3nt: TGTGCCAGCAGCCCAGAAGACAGGGGCGGCAATCAGCCCCAGCATTTT
CDR3aa: CASSPEDRGGNQPQHF

j_gene: TRBJ1-3
len: 14
d_gene: .
abundance: few
v_gene: TRBV6-6
CDR3nt: TGTGCCAGCAGTACCTACCCCTCTGGAAACACCATATATTTT
CDR3aa: CASSTYPSGNTIYF

j_gene: TRBJ2-7
len: 13
d_gene: .
abundance: few
v_gene: TRBV29-1
CDR3nt: TGCAGCGTTGATACCCTGCTAGCTGGGGAGCAGTACTTC
CDR3aa: CSVDTLLAGEQYF

j_gene: TRBJ2-5
len: 14
d_gene: TRBD2
abundance: .
v_gene: TRBV2
CDR3nt: TGTGCCAGCAGTGAACTAGCGGGGGCCCGGGAGCAGTACTTC
CDR3aa: CASSELAGAREQYF

j_gene: TRBJ1-5
len: 15
d_gene: .
abundance: once
v_gene: TRBV6-1
CDR3nt: TGTGCCAGCAGCAATTTTGACAGGTCGGAACAGCCCCAGCATTTT
CDR3aa: CASSNFDRSEQPQHF